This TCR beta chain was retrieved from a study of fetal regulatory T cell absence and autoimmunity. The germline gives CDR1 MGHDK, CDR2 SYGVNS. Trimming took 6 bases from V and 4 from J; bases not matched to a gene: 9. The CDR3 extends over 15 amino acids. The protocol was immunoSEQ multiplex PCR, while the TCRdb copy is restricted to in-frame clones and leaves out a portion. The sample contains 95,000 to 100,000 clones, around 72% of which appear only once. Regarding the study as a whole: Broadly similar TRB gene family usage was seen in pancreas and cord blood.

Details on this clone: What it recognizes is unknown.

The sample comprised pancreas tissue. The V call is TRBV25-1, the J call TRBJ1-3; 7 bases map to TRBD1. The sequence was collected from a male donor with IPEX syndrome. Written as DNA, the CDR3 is TGTGCCAGCAGGCCGTTAGGACAGGCGGGAAACACCATATATTTT. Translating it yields CASRPLGQAGNTIYF.